A single sample is the source of the 17 T cell receptor beta chains below, sequenced in a study of blood T cell repertoires in COVID-19. Only in-frame clones appear in the TCRdb table, and some are missing; sequencing was by immunoSEQ multiplex PCR. The table has around 220,000 clones, just over 90% seen once; the top ten hold around 2%. The sequencing input was PBMCs or T cells enriched from blood (not recorded which). These receptors came from a woman younger than 30 who had recovered from COVID-19.

The V gene is TRBV6-5, the J gene TRBJ2-7, with a weak D call TRBD2 (6 bases). Trimming stripped 7 bases from V and 4 bases from J, with 14 bases between. CDR1 MNHEY and CDR2 SVGAGI come from the germline V gene. This CDR3 has 13 residues. The CDR3 DNA sequence: TGTGCCAGCACCCCGGGACTTACGTACGAGCAGTACTTC. Translating gives CASTPGLTYEQYF.

The chain joins TRBV5-4 to TRBJ2-7, with 13 bases fitting TRBD2. CDR3 size: 15 residues. The germline gives CDR1 SGHNT, CDR2 YYREEE (reference sequence). Unmatched junction bases numbered 7, after V lost 4 bases and J lost 6 bases. This CDR3 reads CASSTGLAGDLEQYF. The DNA for the CDR3 is TGTGCCAGCAGCACCGGACTAGCGGGAGATCTCGAGCAGTACTTC.

The rearrangement joins TRBV2 to TRBJ1-2; 9 nucleotides agree with TRBD1. Germline V lookup: CDR1 SNHLY, CDR2 FYNNEI. This CDR3 is 14 amino acids long. V lost 4 bases, J lost 6 bases, and 6 bases stayed unmatched. This CDR3 is CASSGTGTGHGYTF. For the CDR3, the DNA is TGTGCCAGCAGTGGGACCGGGACAGGGCATGGCTACACCTTC.

The rearrangement joins TRBV13 to TRBJ1-6; D possibly corresponds to TRBD1 (6 bases). The germline CDR1 and CDR2 sequences are PRHDT and FYEKMQ (reference sequence). The length of the CDR3 is 14 residues. V shed 4 bases and J shed 7 bases, with 11 bases lying between them. CDR3 sequence: CASSYRALNSPLHF. DNA for the CDR3: TGTGCCAGCAGCTACAGGGCCTTAAATTCACCCCTCCACTTT.

This chain links TRBV7-2 with TRBJ2-7, with TRBD1 identical over 8 bases. The CDR3 contains 14 residues. The junction had 7 bases not matched to a gene; V was cut back by 4 bases and J by 5 bases. Germline lookup yields CDR1 SGHTA and CDR2 FQGNSA. CDR3 loop: CASSWTGTSNEQYF. For the CDR3, the DNA is TGTGCCAGCAGCTGGACAGGGACAAGCAACGAGCAGTACTTC.

The chain couples TRBV11-3 to TRBJ2-3; TRBD2 matches 8 bases. CDR3 length equals 16 residues. The V segment lost 5 bases and the J segment 1 base; nucleotides outside the gene matches: 8. Per the germline V gene, CDR1 is SGHNT and CDR2 is YENEEA. This CDR3 reads CASSRAGGSGTDTQYF. DNA for the CDR3: TGTGCCAGCAGCCGGGCGGGGGGATCGGGCACAGATACGCAGTATTTT.

This chain connects TRBV5-1 to TRBJ2-2; TRBD2 matches 7 bases. CDR3 length: 15 residues. The J segment lost 4 bases and the V segment lost 0 bases, leaving 3 bases of the junction unmatched. CDR1 is SGHRS, CDR2 YFSETQ, per germline. The CDR3 loop is CASSLVGGSTGELFF. CDR3 bases: TGCGCCAGCAGCTTGGTCGGGGGGTCCACCGGGGAGCTGTTTTTT.

The gene calls are TRBV19 and TRBJ1-2, with 9 bases identical to TRBD1. The CDR3 is 17 amino acids. Trimming took 5 bases from V and 4 from J; bases not matched to a gene: 14. Germline V gives CDR1 LNHDA, CDR2 SQIVND (reference sequence). This chain's CDR3 is CASSPDPGTGRLYGYTF. The CDR3 DNA sequence: TGTGCCAGTAGTCCCGACCCCGGGACAGGGCGGCTCTATGGCTACACCTTC.

The chain joins TRBV11-3 to TRBJ2-7, with a tentative D call TRBD2 (5 bases). V lost 5 bases and J 2 bases, leaving 13 bases between the germline ends. This CDR3 spans 14 amino acids. Germline V lookup: CDR1 SGHNT, CDR2 YENEEA. In DNA, the CDR3 is TGTGCCAGCAGCCCCCCGAGGGCCCCCTACGAGCAGTACTTC. As protein: CASSPPRAPYEQYF.

This clone was seen just once. The rearrangement joins TRBV10-3 to TRBJ2-1; TRBD2 matches at 12 bases. From germline, CDR1 is ENHRY and CDR2 SYGVKD. J lost 6 bases, V lost 4 bases, and 7 bases had no gene match. The CDR3 has 16 residues. The CDR3 sequence: CAISAGTSGPFNEQFF. In nucleotides, the CDR3 is TGTGCCATCAGTGCCGGGACTAGCGGGCCTTTCAATGAGCAGTTCTTC.

DNA for the CDR3: TGTGCCAGTAGTATATCGTCCGCGCGACCGGGACAGGGGACCCCCCGTTTCACAGATACGCAGTATTTT. Residues: CASSISSARPGQGTPRFTDTQYF. The chain carries TRBV19 and TRBJ2-3; 10 bases match TRBD1. CDR1 is LNHDA and CDR2 is SQIVND in the germline V gene (reference sequence). With V trimmed by 2 bases and J by 2 bases, 25 bases remained unmatched. The CDR3 sequence is 23 residues long.

The chain is built from TRBV18 and TRBJ1-2, with 8 bases lining up with TRBD1. V shed 3 bases and J 1 base; nucleotides not matched to a gene: 7. The CDR3 extends over 16 amino acids. The V gene's germline CDR1 is KGHSH and CDR2 LQKENI. CDR3 sequence reads: CASSPNQGADNYGYTF. In DNA form, the CDR3 reads TGTGCCAGCTCACCGAACCAGGGGGCAGATAACTATGGCTACACCTTC.

About this clone itself: Mismatch with germline at one junction end may stem from a read error. This chain links TRBV20-1 with TRBJ1-2, with D hard to call. The CDR3 extends over 11 amino acids. Germline lookup yields CDR1 DFQATT and CDR2 SNEGSKA (reference sequence). CDR3 DNA: TGCAGTGCTAGTCCCAACTATGGCTACACTTTC. It is translated as CSASPNYGYTF.

The chain carries TRBV20-1 and TRBJ2-7; 7 positions agree with TRBD1. There are 17 residues in the CDR3. Germline V gene lookup returns CDR1 DFQATT and CDR2 SNEGSKA (reference sequence). The ends lost 3 bases at V and 0 bases at J; junction bases unmatched: 14. CDR3 DNA sequence: TGCAGTGCTAGTGACAGGGTTTTTCCCCGTTACTCCTACGAGCAGTACTTC. This translates into CSASDRVFPRYSYEQYF.

The chain recombines TRBV11-2 with TRBJ1-1; D gene uncertain. Trimming took off 1 base at V and 8 bases at J, with 23 bases between the two ends. Germline CDR1 and CDR2: SGHAT and FQNNGV. The CDR3 loop spans 17 amino acids. In DNA, the CDR3 is TGTGCCAGCAGCTTAGTAACCTCGGTATTTGGTGGGCAGGAAGCTTTCTTT. Its protein is CASSLVTSVFGGQEAFF.

This chain uses TRBV18 with TRBJ1-1, with TRBD1 identical over 8 bases. The germline V gene has CDR1 KGHSH and CDR2 LQKENI. CDR3 length: 15 residues. V gave up 2 bases and J gave up 4 bases; unmatched junction bases: 6. The CDR3 nucleotides read TGTGCCAGCTCACCAGCCCTAGACAGGGGCACTGAAGCTTTCTTT. Amino acids: CASSPALDRGTEAFF.

There are a few counts of this clone. The chain joins TRBV7-9 to TRBJ1-4, with TRBD1 matching over 7 bases. This CDR3 comprises 16 residues. The germline V gene encodes CDR1 SEHNR and CDR2 FQNEAQ (reference sequence). V gave up 1 base and J gave up 6 bases; unmatched junction bases: 8. Written as DNA, the CDR3 is TGTGCCAGCAGCTTAGGGTTAGGGGGCGCCCATGAAAAACTGTTTTTT. Residues: CASSLGLGGAHEKLFF.